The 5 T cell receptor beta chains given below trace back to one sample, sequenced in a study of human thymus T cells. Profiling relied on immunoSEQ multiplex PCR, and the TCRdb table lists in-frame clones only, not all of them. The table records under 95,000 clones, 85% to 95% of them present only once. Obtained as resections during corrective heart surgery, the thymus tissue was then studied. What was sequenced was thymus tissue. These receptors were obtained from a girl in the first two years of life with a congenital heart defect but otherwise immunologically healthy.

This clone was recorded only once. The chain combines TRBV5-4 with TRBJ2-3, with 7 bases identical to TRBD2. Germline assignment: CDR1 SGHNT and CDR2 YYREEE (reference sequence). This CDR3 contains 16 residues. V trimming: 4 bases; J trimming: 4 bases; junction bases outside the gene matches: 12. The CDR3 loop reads CASSPPPGRLADTQYF. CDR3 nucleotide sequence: TGTGCCAGCAGCCCACCCCCCGGGAGGTTAGCAGATACGCAGTATTTT.

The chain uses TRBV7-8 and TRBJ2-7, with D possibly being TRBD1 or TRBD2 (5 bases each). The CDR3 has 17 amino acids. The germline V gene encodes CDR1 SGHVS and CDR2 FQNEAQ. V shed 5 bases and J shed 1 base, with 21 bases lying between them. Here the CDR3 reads CASSPERDLRGSYEQYF. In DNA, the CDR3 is TGTGCCAGCAGCCCCGAAAGGGACCTACGAGGTTCCTACGAGCAGTACTTC.

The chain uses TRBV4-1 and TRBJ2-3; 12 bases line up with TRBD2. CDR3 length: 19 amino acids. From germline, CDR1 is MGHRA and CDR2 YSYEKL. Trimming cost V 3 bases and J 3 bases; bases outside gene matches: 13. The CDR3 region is CASSHVPLPSGRVTDTQYF. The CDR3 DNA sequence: TGCGCCAGCAGCCACGTCCCCTTACCTAGCGGGAGGGTGACAGATACGCAGTATTTT.

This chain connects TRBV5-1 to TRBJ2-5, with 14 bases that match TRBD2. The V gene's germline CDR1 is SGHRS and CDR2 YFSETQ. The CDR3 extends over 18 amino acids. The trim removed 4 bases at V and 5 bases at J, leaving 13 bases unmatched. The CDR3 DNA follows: TGCGCCAGCAGCAAAAACGGGACTAGCGGGAGATTTGGGGAGACCCAGTACTTC. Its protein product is CASSKNGTSGRFGETQYF. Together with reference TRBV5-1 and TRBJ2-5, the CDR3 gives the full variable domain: KAGVTQTPRYLIKTRGQQVTLSCSPISGHRSVSWYQQTPGQGLQFLFEYFSETQRNKGNFPGRFSGRQFSNSRSEMNVSTLELGDSALYLCASSKNGTSGRFGETQYFGPGTRLLVL.

The CDR3 DNA reads as TGTGCCAGCAGCTTACACACCGGGGAGCTGTTTTTT. Its translation: CASSLHTGELFF. The chain carries TRBV7-8 and TRBJ2-2; D is uncertain. V lost 2 bases and J 3 bases, leaving 1 base between the germline ends. Per germline, CDR1 SGHVS and CDR2 FQNEAQ. CDR3 length equals 12 residues. Filled out from reference TRBV7-8 and TRBJ2-2, the complete variable domain reads GAGVSQSPRYKVAKRGQDVALRCDPISGHVSLFWYQQALGQGPEFLTYFQNEAQLDKSGLPSDRFFAERPEGSVSTLKIQRTQQEDSAVYLCASSLHTGELFFGEGSRLTVL.